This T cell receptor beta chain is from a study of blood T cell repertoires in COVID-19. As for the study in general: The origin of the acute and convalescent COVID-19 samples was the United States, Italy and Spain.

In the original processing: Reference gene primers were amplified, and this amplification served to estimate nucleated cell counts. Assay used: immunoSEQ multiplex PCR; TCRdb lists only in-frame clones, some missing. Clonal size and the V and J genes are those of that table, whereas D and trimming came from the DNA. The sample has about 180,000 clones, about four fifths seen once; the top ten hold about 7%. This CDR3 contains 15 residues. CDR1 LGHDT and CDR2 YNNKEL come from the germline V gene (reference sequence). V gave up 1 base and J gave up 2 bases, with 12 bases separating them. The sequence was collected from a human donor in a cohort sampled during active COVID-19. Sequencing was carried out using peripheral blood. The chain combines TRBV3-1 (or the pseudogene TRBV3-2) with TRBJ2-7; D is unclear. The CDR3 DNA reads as TGTGCCAGCAGCCAAGCATCCGGCGGAACCTACGAGCAGTACTTC. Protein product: CASSQASGGTYEQYF.